The clone carrying this TCR beta chain turned up a few times. This specimen belongs to a study of blood T cell repertoires in COVID-19. Across the study: The United States, Italy and Spain supplied acute and convalescent COVID-19 samples. In each case, the material was cDNA or gDNA derived from T cells, B-cell-depleted T cells, or PBMCs.

In the original processing: Reference gene primer amplification in the assay estimated nucleated cell counts. Measured with immunoSEQ multiplex PCR; TCRdb has only the in-frame clones, and not every one. V, J and clone size are those of that table, while D and trimming were read from the DNA. The table records about 130,000 clones, roughly 84% of them present only once. The CDR3 covers 14 residues. Germline assignment: CDR1 SNHLY and CDR2 FYNNEI. Unmatched junction bases numbered 2, after V lost 5 bases and J lost 1 base. The chain joins TRBV2 to TRBJ2-3; 8 bases are shared with TRBD1. The source is a man aged 55 to 70 with acute or convalescent COVID-19. The sample consisted of peripheral blood. CDR3 sequence reads: CASSKDRGTDTQYF. The CDR3 DNA is TGTGCCAGCAGTAAGGACAGGGGCACAGATACGCAGTATTTT.